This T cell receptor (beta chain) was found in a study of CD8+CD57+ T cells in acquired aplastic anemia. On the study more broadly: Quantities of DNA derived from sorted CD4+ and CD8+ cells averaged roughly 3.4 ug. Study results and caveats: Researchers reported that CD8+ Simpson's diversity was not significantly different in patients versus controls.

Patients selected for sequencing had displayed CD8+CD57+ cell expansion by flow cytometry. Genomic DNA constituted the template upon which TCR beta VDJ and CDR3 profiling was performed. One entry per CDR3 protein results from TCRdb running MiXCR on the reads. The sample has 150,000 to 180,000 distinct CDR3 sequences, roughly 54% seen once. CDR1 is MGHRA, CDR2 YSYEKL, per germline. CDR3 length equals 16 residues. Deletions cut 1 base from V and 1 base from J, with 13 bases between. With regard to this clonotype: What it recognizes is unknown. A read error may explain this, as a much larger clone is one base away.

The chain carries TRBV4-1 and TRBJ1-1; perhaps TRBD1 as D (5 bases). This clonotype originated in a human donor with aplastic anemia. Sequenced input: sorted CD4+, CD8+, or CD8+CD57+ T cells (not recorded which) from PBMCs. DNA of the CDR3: TGCGCCAGCAGCCAAGCATGGGGGAATTCGAACACTGAAGCTTTCTTT. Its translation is CASSQAWGNSNTEAFF.